The 15 T cell receptor beta chains below were found in one sample sequenced in a study of regulatory T cells in long-lasting Graves disease. Time point of the sample: newly diagnosed GD, antithyroid drugs for less than 3 months. PBMC RNA was the source of the TCR library. Arm-PCR of CDR3 regions and iRepertoire HTBI primers were used to build TCR beta libraries. TCRdb re-called the multiplex PCR reads with MiXCR, one entry per CDR3 protein. The repertoire holds about 470,000 distinct CDR3 sequences, with under 15% as singletons. These data also featured in a second study, about T cells in Graves' hyperthyroidism and ophthalmopathy.

Sequences were derived from peripheral blood mononuclear cells (PBMCs), sampled at new diagnosis, from a patient treated with antithyroid drugs. Receptors were obtained from a woman aged 30 to 39 with Graves disease.

This clonotype came up many times. The rearrangement joins TRBV12-3 or TRBV12-4 to TRBJ2-7, with a possible D match to TRBD2 (6 bases). V shed 5 bases and J shed 0 bases, with 17 bases lying between them. The CDR3 contains 16 residues. CDR3 protein: CASSPHGAGSSYEQYF. CDR3 DNA: TGTGCCAGCAGTCCCCACGGGGCGGGGTCCTCCTACGAGCAGTACTTC.

This clonotype occurred many times. The J gene is TRBJ2-1, the V gene TRBV24-1; tentative D call: TRBD1 (5 bases). Germline V gives CDR1 KGHDR, CDR2 SFDVKD. Trimming shortened V by 2 bases and J by 0 bases, and 10 bases separated the two germline ends. This CDR3 spans 16 amino acids. As DNA, the CDR3 is TGTGCCACCAGTGATTCCGACAGAAACTCCTACAATGAGCAGTTCTTC. Its translation is CATSDSDRNSYNEQFF.

This rearrangement joins TRBV18 to TRBJ2-1; 8 bases fit TRBD2. V lost 4 bases and J lost 5; bases outside the gene matches: 13. The CDR3 has 17 amino acids. Germline values: CDR1 KGHSH, CDR2 LQKENI. CDR3 loop: CASSRFGVGTRHNEQFF. As DNA, the CDR3 is TGTGCCAGCTCACGGTTTGGCGTCGGGACTAGGCACAATGAGCAGTTCTTC.

The V call is TRBV19, the J call TRBJ1-2; D is unresolved. The germline gives CDR1 LNHDA, CDR2 SQIVND (reference sequence). V was shortened by 5 bases and J by 2 bases, with 15 bases between the two germline ends. CDR3 length equals 15 residues. Here the CDR3 reads CASSPTRRLNYGYTF. DNA for the CDR3: TGTGCCAGTAGTCCCACACGCAGGCTGAACTATGGCTACACCTTC.

This clonotype was detected ten times or more. The chain has TRBV6-1 and TRBJ1-1; a possible D gene is TRBD1 (5 bases). CDR1 is MNHNS, CDR2 SASEGT, per germline. The CDR3 covers 13 residues. The ends were cut back, 2 bases at V and 3 bases at J, with 7 bases in the middle. CDR3 sequence (DNA): TGTGCCAGCAGTGAAATAGGGGACACTGAAGCTTTCTTT. Residues: CASSEIGDTEAFF.

The table lists this clonotype with many counts. The chain joins TRBV7-9 to TRBJ1-1, with 8 bases lining up with TRBD1. J lost 6 bases, V lost 3 bases, and 6 bases had no gene match. Germline CDR1 SEHNR, CDR2 FQNEAQ (reference sequence). The CDR3 loop spans 14 amino acids. CDR3 sequence reads: CASSFPLTGAEAFF. CDR3 coding DNA: TGTGCCAGCAGCTTCCCATTGACAGGGGCTGAAGCTTTCTTT.

This clonotype was found a few times. CDR3 protein: CASILAGEVAGELFF. The CDR3 DNA reads TGTGCCAGCATACTAGCGGGAGAGGTGGCCGGGGAGCTGTTTTTT. The chain employs TRBV2 and TRBJ2-2; 11 nucleotides line up with TRBD2. Germline-derived CDR1 and CDR2 are SNHLY and FYNNEI. This CDR3 has 15 residues. The V segment lost 7 bases and the J segment 6 bases; nucleotides outside the gene matches: 7.

This clonotype showed up just a few times. The chain couples TRBV19 to TRBJ1-5; D is uncertain. From germline, CDR1 is LNHDA and CDR2 SQIVND (reference sequence). This CDR3 is 15 amino acids long. Between the trimmed V and J ends, which lost 4 bases and 5 bases, there was a span of 15 bases. The CDR3, as DNA: TGTGCCAGTAGTACACCCCTAGGAGGGTATCAGCCCCAGCATTTT. Protein sequence: CASSTPLGGYQPQHF.

This clonotype was counted only a few times. V usage is TRBV20-1 and J usage is TRBJ1-2; perhaps TRBD1 as D (5 bases). This CDR3 has 15 amino acids. CDR1 and CDR2 from the germline V gene are DFQATT and SNEGSKA (reference sequence). Trimming cost V 1 base and J 4 bases, with 16 bases left between them. The CDR3 region has the DNA TGCAGTGCTAGAGCCCCAGCGGGGGGTGTCTATGGCTACACCTTC. This encodes CSARAPAGGVYGYTF.

The sample holds many counts of this clonotype. This chain connects TRBV29-1 to TRBJ2-5; 11 bases align to TRBD2. V shed 6 bases and J 5 bases; nucleotides not matched to a gene: 8. The CDR3 has 14 residues. CDR1 is SQVTM, CDR2 ANQGSEA, per germline. This chain's CDR3 is CSVDLAGGEETQYF. DNA for the CDR3: TGCAGCGTCGACCTAGCGGGAGGTGAGGAGACCCAGTACTTC.

This clonotype was detected once. The chain employs TRBV2 and TRBJ2-7; D is possibly TRBD1 (7 bases). Germline CDR1 and CDR2: SNHLY and FYNNEI. There are 15 residues in the CDR3. Trimming removed 7 bases from V and 2 bases from J, with 18 bases in between. CDR3: CASTPGGSEPYEQYF. The CDR3 nucleotides read TGTGCCAGCACCCCAGGGGGGTCCGAGCCCTACGAGCAGTACTTC.

This clonotype has just a few counts. The chain joins TRBV4-1 to TRBJ1-5, with D possibly being TRBD1 (5 bases). From germline, CDR1 is MGHRA and CDR2 YSYEKL. V was pared by 3 bases and J by 5 bases, with 23 bases between. The CDR3 totals 18 residues. CDR3 coding DNA: TGCGCCAGCAGCCACCTCAAAAAGGGCAGGGCAAGTGATCAGCCCCAGCATTTT. Its translation is CASSHLKKGRASDQPQHF.

Many counts were recorded for this clonotype. The chain links TRBV29-1 to TRBJ2-7; 11 nucleotides match TRBD2. CDR1 is SQVTM, CDR2 ANQGSEA, per germline. This CDR3 has 14 residues. Trimming cost V 6 bases and J 7 bases; bases outside gene matches: 11. CDR3 sequence reads: CSVLLAGVSGEQYF. The CDR3 DNA sequence: TGCAGCGTCCTACTAGCGGGAGTATCGGGAGAGCAGTACTTC.

This clonotype has at least ten counts. The rearrangement uses TRBV7-9 and TRBJ2-3, with TRBD2 matching over 12 bases. The V segment lost 5 bases and the J segment 1 base; nucleotides outside the gene matches: 7. The CDR3 is 17 amino acids. Per the germline V gene, CDR1 is SEHNR and CDR2 is FQNEAQ (reference sequence). The chain's CDR3 is CASSLRTSGIGTDTQYF. The CDR3 bases are TGTGCCAGCAGCCTTCGGACTAGCGGGATCGGCACAGATACGCAGTATTTT.

This clonotype was recorded many times. This chain links TRBV28 with TRBJ2-7, with 9 bases fitting TRBD2. The CDR3 totals 15 residues. CDR1 is MDHEN and CDR2 is SYDVKM in the germline V gene. The V gene end was trimmed by 5 bases and the J gene end by 6 bases; junction bases not matched to a gene: 11. The CDR3 sequence: CASSRPGGRAGEQYF. In nucleotides, the CDR3 is TGTGCCAGCAGTCGCCCGGGCGGGAGGGCCGGCGAGCAGTACTTC.